These 28 T cell receptor beta chains came from one sample sequenced in a study of tumor-infiltrating lymphocytes in primary liver carcinoma. TCR beta cDNA was prepared out of around 460 ng total RNA by means of a constant-region primer. Libraries covering TCR beta were generated through three nested multiplex PCR rounds (using a slightly modified ARM-PCR). Researchers ran the first two PCR rounds for ten to eleven cycles each with TRBV1-TRBV30 forward primers and a C-beta reverse primer. TCRdb passed the multiplex PCR reads through MiXCR, listing each CDR3 protein once. The sample shows approximately 99,000 distinct CDR3 sequences, 69% of them seen only once. Unsorted bulk tissue of about 20-32 mg yielded co-extracted RNA and DNA. Specimen: liver tumor tissue from sampling region 5. The subset denotes: tumor region T5, tumor centre. The receptors were gathered from a woman aged 60-70 years with primary liver carcinoma and hepatitis B virus infection.

CDR3 sequence reads: CASGHTSTRWEGGVQETQYF. DNA of the CDR3: TGTGCCAGCGGGCATACATCTACTAGGTGGGAGGGAGGGGTCCAAGAGACCCAGTACTTC. This chain uses TRBV11-2 with TRBJ2-5; 7 nucleotides agree with TRBD2. The CDR3 sequence is 20 residues long. Trimming at V came to 8 bases and at J to 1 base, leaving 25 bases not matched to a gene. Germline assignment: CDR1 SGHAT and CDR2 FQNNGV.

This clonotype was picked up one time. V gene TRBV12-3 or TRBV12-4 combines with J gene TRBJ2-1, with TRBD2 matching 9 bases. The CDR3 length is 13 residues. The trim removed 6 bases at V and 13 bases at J, leaving 10 bases unmatched. The DNA of the CDR3 is TGTGCCAGCAGCCTGACTAGCGGAACACCACAGTTCTTC. It translates to CASSLTSGTPQFF.

About this clonotype: Compared with germline, one end of the junction differs, possibly owing to a read error. The chain combines TRBV11-2 with TRBJ2-7; D uncertain. Germline CDR1 is SGHAT and CDR2 is FQNNGV. The CDR3 runs 13 residues. The CDR3 coding sequence is TGTGCCAGCAGTTTAGATCTCCGTCTCGAGCAGTACTTC. It encodes CASSLDLRLEQYF. Full variable domain (rest looked up from reference TRBV11-2 and TRBJ2-7): EAGVAQSPRYKIIEKRQSVAFWCNPISGHATLYWYQQILGQGPKLLIQFQNNGVVDDSQLPKDRFSAERLKGVDSTLKIQPAKLEDSAVYLCASSLDLRLEQYFGPGTRLTVT.

This clonotype turned up a few times. Since a much larger clone is just one base distant, this may be a read error. The gene calls are TRBV10-3 and TRBJ2-7; possible D gene TRBD2, 6 bases. This CDR3 contains 13 residues. Germline CDR1 ENHRY, CDR2 SYGVKD. CDR3 region: CAICERREDEQYF. DNA for the CDR3: TGTGCCATCTGTGAACGCAGGGAGGACGAGCAGTACTTC.

A remark on this clonotype: A read error is possible here, since a much larger clone lies one base away. This chain links TRBV7-9 with TRBJ2-1; D possibly uses TRBD1 or TRBD2 (7 bases each). The CDR3 is 15 amino acids. CDR1 and CDR2 (germline): SEHNR, FQNEAQ (reference sequence). The DNA for the CDR3 is TGTGCCAGCAGCTTAGGGGAGGGGGCAAACAATGGGCAGTTCTTC. It yields the protein CASSLGEGANNGQFF.

Turning to this clonotype: One end of the junction fails to match germline, which may point to a read error. This sequence joins TRBV12-3 or TRBV12-4 and TRBJ1-5; unclear D gene. The CDR3 contains 15 residues. For the CDR3, the DNA is TGTACCAGTAGTTTATCCGACCGGGAAAATCAGCCCCAGCATTTT. Translation gives CTSSLSDRENQPQHF.

As for this clonotype: A much larger clone sits a single nucleotide away, making a read error possible. The CDR3 DNA reads TGCGCCAGCAACCAAGATCAACCCACCTCTGGAAACACCATATATTTT. Its protein is CASNQDQPTSGNTIYF. V gene TRBV4-1 combines with J gene TRBJ1-3; D is undetermined. Germline V lookup: CDR1 MGHRA, CDR2 YSYEKL. The CDR3 is made up of 16 amino acids.

As to this clonotype: An end of the junction does not agree with germline; a read error may underlie this. This chain joins TRBV29-1 and TRBJ2-3, with D possibly matching TRBD2 (6 bases). The CDR3 has 14 amino acids. CDR1 is SQVTM, CDR2 ANQGSEA, per germline. The DNA of the CDR3 is TGCTGCGTCGGGGACTGGACCCTCACAGATACGCAGTATTTT. This gives the protein CCVGDWTLTDTQYF.

With regard to this clonotype: One end of the junction does not line up with germline, which may come from a read error. The chain has TRBV11-1 and TRBJ1-1; perhaps TRBD1 as D (5 bases). The CDR3 is made up of 16 amino acids. The germline V gene encodes CDR1 SGHAT and CDR2 FQDESV (reference sequence). The CDR3 is CDSSFDLEQVNTEAFF. In DNA form, the CDR3 reads TGTGACAGCAGTTTCGACCTGGAACAGGTGAACACTGAAGCTTTCTTT. The full variable domain, its missing parts supplied by reference TRBV11-1 and TRBJ1-1, is EAEVAQSPRYKITEKSQAVAFWCDPISGHATLYWYRQILGQGPELLVQFQDESVVDDSQLPKDRFSAERLKGVDSTLKIQPAELGDSAMYLCDSSFDLEQVNTEAFFGQGTRLTVV.

Details on this clonotype: An end of the junction does not agree with germline; a read error may underlie this. The genes are TRBV10-3 and TRBJ2-5; D unresolved. The CDR3 has 12 residues. Germline assignment: CDR1 ENHRY and CDR2 SYGVKD. CDR3 region: CTILPGEETQYF. CDR3 DNA: TGTACCATCTTGCCAGGCGAGGAGACCCAGTACTTC.

Concerning this clonotype itself: Being one base from a much bigger clone, this may be a read error. This chain connects TRBV5-6 to TRBJ2-7, with D perhaps given as TRBD1 or TRBD2 (5 bases each). Germline values: CDR1 SGHDT, CDR2 YYEEEE. The CDR3 runs 16 residues. CDR3 DNA: TGTGCCAGCCGCTTGGATGGGGGAGATCACTCTTACGAGCAGTACTTC. Its translation is CASRLDGGDHSYEQYF. The whole variable domain, filled in from reference TRBV5-6 and TRBJ2-7, reads DAGVTQSPTHLIKTRGQQVTLRCSPKSGHDTVSWYQQALGQGPQFIFQYYEEEERQRGNFPDRFSGHQFPNYSSELNVNALLLGDSALYLCASRLDGGDHSYEQYFGPGTRLTVT.

This clonotype was seen a single time. One junction end disagrees with the germline gene, perhaps due to a read error. The chain carries TRBV6-1 and TRBJ2-1, with no clear D. This CDR3 region has 14 residues. Looked up from germline, CDR1 is MNHNS and CDR2 is SASEGT. The CDR3 bases are TGTACCAGTAGTCGCCTAGGTTCGCTCAATGAGCACTTCTTC. Its translation is CTSSRLGSLNEHFF.

Note on this clonotype: A single base separates this from a much larger clone, so it may be a read error. The rearrangement links TRBV29-1 to TRBJ2-3, with 8 bases identical to TRBD2. V trimming: 7 bases; J trimming: 0 bases; junction bases outside the gene matches: 12. Germline V lookup: CDR1 SQVTM, CDR2 ANQGSEA. This CDR3 is 16 amino acids long. The CDR3 DNA is TGCAGCGCGAGGAGTAAGGCTAGCGGGAGCACAGATACGCAGTATTTT. Amino acid sequence: CSARSKASGSTDTQYF.

A note on this clonotype: The junction differs from germline at one of its ends, possibly a read error. The chain recombines TRBV7-9 with TRBJ2-7; D gene uncertain. Germline CDR1 is SEHNR and CDR2 is FQNEAQ (reference sequence). The CDR3 has 11 amino acids. The chain's CDR3 is CASSSSYKQYF. The CDR3 nucleotides read TGTGCCAGCAGTTCCTCCTACAAGCAGTACTTC. The whole variable domain, filled in from reference TRBV7-9 and TRBJ2-7, reads DTGVSQNPRHKITKRGQNVTFRCDPISEHNRLYWYRQTLGQGPEFLTYFQNEAQLEKSRLLSDRFSAERPKGSFSTLEIQRTEQGDSAMYLCASSSSYKQYFGPGTRLTVT.

The V call is TRBV11-1, the J call TRBJ2-3; TRBD1 aligns across 9 bases. This CDR3 has 13 residues. V trimming: 9 bases; J trimming: 6 bases; junction bases outside the gene matches: 7. CDR1 and CDR2 (germline): SGHAT, FQDESV (reference sequence). CDR3 residues: CARNLDRGDTQYF. The CDR3 region has the DNA TGTGCCAGGAACTTAGACAGGGGGGATACGCAGTATTTT.

A single count supports this clonotype. One end of the junction varies from germline; a read error may be responsible. The chain joins TRBV5-1 to TRBJ2-1; D could derive from TRBD1 or TRBD2 (5 bases each). The length of the CDR3 is 15 residues. CDR1 is SGHRS and CDR2 is YFSETQ in the germline V gene. CDR3 in amino acids: CASSSRDRPYNEQLF. CDR3 bases: TGCGCCAGCAGTTCCCGGGACCGACCCTACAATGAGCAGCTCTTC.

This clonotype was seen only a few times. The chain recombines TRBV28 with TRBJ1-2; a weak D match, TRBD1 (5 bases). Between the trimmed V and J ends, which lost 5 bases and 1 base, there was a span of 14 bases. Germline lookup yields CDR1 MDHEN and CDR2 SYDVKM. The CDR3 is 15 residues long. CDR3 loop: CASSTGALFNYGYTF. The CDR3 nucleotides are TGTGCCAGCAGTACAGGAGCGCTCTTTAACTATGGCTACACCTTC.

Regarding this clonotype: A junction end diverges from the germline sequence, so it may reflect a read error. This rearrangement joins TRBV12-3 or TRBV12-4 to TRBJ2-5, with a possible D match to TRBD2 (6 bases). The CDR3 covers 18 residues. CDR3 DNA sequence: TGTGCCAGCAGTCCCCTTAAAGCGGAGGTCGGGAGAACGGAGATCCAGTACTTC. Residues: CASSPLKAEVGRTEIQYF.

This chain links TRBV28 with TRBJ2-3; weak D call: TRBD2 (9 bases). Trimming removed 9 bases from V and 14 bases from J, with 21 bases in between. Germline assignment: CDR1 MDHEN and CDR2 SYDVKM. The CDR3 runs 12 residues. The CDR3 nucleotides read TGTGCCAGTAATACCTCTAGCGGGACAGGGTATTTT. It yields the protein CASNTSSGTGYF.

This clonotype showed up many times. V is TRBV12-3 or TRBV12-4 and J is TRBJ1-5, with D tentatively TRBD1 (5 bases). The CDR3 has 14 residues. The V and J ends lost 4 bases and 8 bases respectively, with 15 bases between them. The DNA for the CDR3 is TGTGCCAGCAGTTATAGTAACAGGAACAAGCCCCAGCATTTT. Translation: CASSYSNRNKPQHF.

Regarding this clonotype: One end of the junction is discordant with germline, which a read error may explain. V and J are TRBV29-1 and TRBJ2-7, with a tentative D call TRBD2 (6 bases). Germline V gene sequence: CDR1 SQVTM, CDR2 ANQGSEA. This CDR3 has 14 residues. The CDR3 DNA reads as TGCGGCGTTGAAGGTGGGCGGGGAGGCTACGAGCAGTACTTC. Its protein product is CGVEGGRGGYEQYF.

V usage is TRBV7-9 and J usage is TRBJ1-2; the D is unclear. The CDR3 extends over 13 amino acids. CDR1 is SEHNR, CDR2 FQNEAQ, per germline (reference sequence). Trimming stripped 1 base from V and 11 bases from J, with 14 bases between. The CDR3 is CASSLEASRGYTF. For the CDR3, the DNA is TGTGCCAGCAGCTTAGAAGCGAGTCGGGGTTACACCTTC.

The sample holds a few counts of this clonotype. This may stem from a read error, because a much larger clone lies one nucleotide away. No conserved phenylalanine or tryptophan ends this CDR3, so it is likely a read error. The chain uses TRBV11-2 and TRBJ2-7; D gene uncertain. Germline values: CDR1 SGHAT, CDR2 FQNNGV. The CDR3 runs to 14 residues. CDR3 bases: TGTGCCAACAGCTCCCCTCAGCTTTCCGCCGAGCAGTACTCC. Translated, it gives CANSSPQLSAEQYS.

Many counts were recorded for this clonotype. The V gene is TRBV28, the J gene TRBJ1-6; a possible D gene is TRBD1 (6 bases). Per germline, CDR1 MDHEN and CDR2 SYDVKM. This CDR3 region has 15 residues. Trimming left V 3 bases short and J 9 bases short, with 15 bases between. This CDR3 is CASSFPPGRGSPLHF. CDR3 DNA sequence: TGTGCCAGCAGTTTCCCCCCCGGCAGGGGTTCACCCCTCCACTTT. The variable domain in full, completed from reference TRBV28 and TRBJ1-6, reads DVKVTQSSRYLVKRTGEKVFLECVQDMDHENMFWYRQDPGLGLRLIYFSYDVKMKEKGDIPEGYSVSREKKERFSLILESASTNQTSMYLCASSFPPGRGSPLHFGNGTRLTVT.

About this clonotype itself: A much larger clone differs by one base, so this may be a read error. The rearrangement uses TRBV5-1 and TRBJ2-3; no firm D call. Germline CDR1 and CDR2: SGHRS and YFSETQ. The CDR3 length is 15 residues. V was pared by 0 bases and J by 2 bases, with 10 bases between. The CDR3 is CASSLVAFPTDTQYF. The CDR3 nucleotides read TGCGCCAGCAGCTTGGTTGCATTCCCCACAGATACGCAGTATTTT.

This clonotype came up a few times. A much larger clone is a single base away; this may be a read error. The CDR3 coding sequence is TGTACCAGCAGCCACTCGGCATCCACAGATACGCAGTATTTT. It translates to CTSSHSASTDTQYF. The chain employs TRBV7-9 and TRBJ2-3; the D is unclear. The germline V gene encodes CDR1 SEHNR and CDR2 FQNEAQ (reference sequence). The CDR3 totals 14 residues. The complete variable domain, with remaining parts taken from reference TRBV7-9 and TRBJ2-3, reads DTGVSQNPRHKITKRGQNVTFRCDPISEHNRLYWYRQTLGQGPEFLTYFQNEAQLEKSRLLSDRFSAERPKGSFSTLEIQRTEQGDSAMYLCTSSHSASTDTQYFGPGTRLTVL.

This clonotype was seen a handful of times. This chain joins TRBV20-1 and TRBJ2-1, with D unclear. The germline V and J ends were trimmed by 1 base and 1 base, with 11 bases remaining between them. CDR3 size: 15 residues. Germline CDR1 is DFQATT and CDR2 is SNEGSKA (reference sequence). CDR3: CSARGVGKSYNEQFF. In DNA, the CDR3 is TGCAGTGCTAGAGGGGTGGGAAAGTCCTACAATGAGCAGTTCTTC.

About this clonotype: A much larger clone differs by one base, so this may be a read error. The V call is TRBV5-1, the J call TRBJ1-1, with unresolved D. V was cut by 0 bases and J by 0 bases, with 12 bases left in between. The germline gives CDR1 SGHRS, CDR2 YFSETQ. This CDR3 spans 16 amino acids. The CDR3 here is CASSLAGWRVNTEAFF. The CDR3 nucleotides read TGCGCCAGCAGCTTGGCCGGCTGGCGAGTGAACACTGAAGCTTTCTTT.